The text below deals with one T cell receptor (beta chain). Its cognate antigen is unknown. 13 Jbeta primers and 60 Vbeta primers were used for the PCR. Profiled with immunoSEQ multiplex PCR; TCRdb holds only in-frame clones, not every one. The sample shows approximately 120,000 clones, about 80% of them seen only once. This sample is drawn from a study of cytomegalovirus exposure and HLA in healthy donors. Study-wide results and caveats: Indistinguishable V segments, including TRBV6-2 and TRBV6-3, were excluded. For TCR beta chains, V- and J-gene trimming was later linked to a missense DCLRE1C variant. Cytomegalovirus-associated TCR beta chains were listed, numbering 164. Per a later analysis, roughly 17,000 TCR beta sequences showed association with HLA alleles at 0.05 false discovery rate.

Germline CDR1 and CDR2: SGHTA and FQGNSA. CDR3 length: 15 amino acids. Trimming removed 5 bases at V and 0 bases at J, with 11 bases between. The receptor's source is a man aged 18 to 30 in good health and CMV-seronegative. The chain couples TRBV7-2 to TRBJ1-5; D not certain. Sequenced material: PBMCs. CDR3 bases: TGTGCCAGCAGCCCATCTGCGGGTAGCAATCAGCCCCAGCATTTT. Protein sequence: CASSPSAGSNQPQHF.